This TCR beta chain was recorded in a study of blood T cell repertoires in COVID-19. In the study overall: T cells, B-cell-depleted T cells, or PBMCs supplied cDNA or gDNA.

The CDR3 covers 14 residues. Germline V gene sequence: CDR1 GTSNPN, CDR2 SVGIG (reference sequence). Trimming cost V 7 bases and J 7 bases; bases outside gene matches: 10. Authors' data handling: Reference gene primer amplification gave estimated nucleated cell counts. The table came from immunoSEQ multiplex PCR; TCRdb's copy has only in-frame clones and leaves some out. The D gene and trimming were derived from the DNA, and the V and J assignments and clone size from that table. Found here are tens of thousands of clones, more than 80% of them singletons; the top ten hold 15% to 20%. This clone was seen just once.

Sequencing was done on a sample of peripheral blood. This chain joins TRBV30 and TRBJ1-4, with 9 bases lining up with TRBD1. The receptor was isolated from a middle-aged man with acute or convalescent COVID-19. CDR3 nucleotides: TGTGCCTCAAGAACAGGGGGCCGAGGTGAAAAACTGTTTTTT. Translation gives CASRTGGRGEKLFF.